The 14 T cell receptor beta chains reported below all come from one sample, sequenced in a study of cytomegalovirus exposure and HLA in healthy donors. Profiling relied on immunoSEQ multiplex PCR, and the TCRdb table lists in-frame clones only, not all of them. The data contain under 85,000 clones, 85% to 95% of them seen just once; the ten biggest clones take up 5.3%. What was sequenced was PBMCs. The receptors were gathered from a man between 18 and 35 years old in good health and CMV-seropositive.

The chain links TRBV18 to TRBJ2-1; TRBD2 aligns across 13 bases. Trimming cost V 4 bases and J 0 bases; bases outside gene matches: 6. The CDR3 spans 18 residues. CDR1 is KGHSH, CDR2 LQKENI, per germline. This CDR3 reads CASSRRTSGGSSYNEQFF. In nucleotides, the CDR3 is TGTGCCAGCTCACGACGGACTAGCGGGGGAAGCTCCTACAATGAGCAGTTCTTC.

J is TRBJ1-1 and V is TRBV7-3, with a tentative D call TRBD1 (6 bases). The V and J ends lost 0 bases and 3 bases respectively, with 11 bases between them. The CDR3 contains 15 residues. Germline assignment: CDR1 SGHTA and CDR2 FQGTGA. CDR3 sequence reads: CASSLTGGGHTEAFF. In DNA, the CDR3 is TGTGCCAGCAGCTTAACAGGGGGGGGACACACTGAAGCTTTCTTT. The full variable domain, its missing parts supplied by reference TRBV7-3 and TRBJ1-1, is GAGVSQTPSNKVTEKGKYVELRCDPISGHTALYWYRQSLGQGPEFLIYFQGTGAADDSGLPNDRFFAVRPEGSVSTLKIQRTERGDSAVYLCASSLTGGGHTEAFFGQGTRLTVV.

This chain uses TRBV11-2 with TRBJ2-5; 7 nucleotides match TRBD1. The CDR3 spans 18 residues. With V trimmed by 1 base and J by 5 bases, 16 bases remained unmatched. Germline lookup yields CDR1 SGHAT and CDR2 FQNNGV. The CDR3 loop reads CASSLATTGPTSRETQYF. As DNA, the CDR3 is TGTGCCAGCAGCTTAGCAACGACAGGGCCGACCAGCCGTGAGACCCAGTACTTC.

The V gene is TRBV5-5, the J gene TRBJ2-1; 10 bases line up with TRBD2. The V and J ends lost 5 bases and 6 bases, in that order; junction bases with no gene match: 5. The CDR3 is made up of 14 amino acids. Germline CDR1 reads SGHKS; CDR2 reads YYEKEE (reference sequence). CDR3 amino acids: CASRLLAGRNEQFF. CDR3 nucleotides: TGTGCCAGCAGACTACTAGCGGGACGCAATGAGCAGTTCTTC.

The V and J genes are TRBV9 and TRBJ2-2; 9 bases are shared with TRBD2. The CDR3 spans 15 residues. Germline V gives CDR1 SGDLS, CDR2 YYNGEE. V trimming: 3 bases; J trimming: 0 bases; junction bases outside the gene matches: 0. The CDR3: CASSASGANTGELFF. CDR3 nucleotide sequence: TGTGCCAGCAGCGCTAGCGGGGCGAACACCGGGGAGCTGTTTTTT.

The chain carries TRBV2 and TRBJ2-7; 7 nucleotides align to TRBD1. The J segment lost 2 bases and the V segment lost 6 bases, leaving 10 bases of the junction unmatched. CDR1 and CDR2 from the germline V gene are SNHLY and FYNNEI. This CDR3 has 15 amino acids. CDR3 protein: CASSPRGPPAYEQYF. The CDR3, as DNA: TGTGCCAGCAGCCCAAGGGGGCCCCCCGCCTACGAGCAGTACTTC.

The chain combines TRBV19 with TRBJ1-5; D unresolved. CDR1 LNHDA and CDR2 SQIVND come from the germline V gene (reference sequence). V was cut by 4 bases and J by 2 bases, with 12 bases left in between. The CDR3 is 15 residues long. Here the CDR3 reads CASSTLSTGNQPQHF. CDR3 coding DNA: TGTGCCAGTAGTACCCTGTCTACAGGCAATCAGCCCCAGCATTTT. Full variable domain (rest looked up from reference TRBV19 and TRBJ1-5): DGGITQSPKYLFRKEGQNVTLSCEQNLNHDAMYWYRQDPGQGLRLIYYSQIVNDFQKGDIAEGYSVSREKKESFPLTVTSAQKNPTAFYLCASSTLSTGNQPQHFGDGTRLSIL.

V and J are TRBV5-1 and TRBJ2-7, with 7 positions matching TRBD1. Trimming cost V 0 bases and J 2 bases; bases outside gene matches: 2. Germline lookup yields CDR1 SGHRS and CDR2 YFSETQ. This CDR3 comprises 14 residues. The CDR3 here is CASSLEQGPYEQYF. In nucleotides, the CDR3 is TGCGCCAGCAGCTTGGAACAGGGGCCCTACGAGCAGTACTTC.

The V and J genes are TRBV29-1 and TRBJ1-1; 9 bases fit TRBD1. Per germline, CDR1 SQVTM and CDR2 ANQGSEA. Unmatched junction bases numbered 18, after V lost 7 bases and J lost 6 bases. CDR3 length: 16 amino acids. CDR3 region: CSAWDREKGDNSEAFF. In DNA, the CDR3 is TGCAGCGCCTGGGACAGGGAAAAAGGGGATAATTCTGAAGCTTTCTTT.

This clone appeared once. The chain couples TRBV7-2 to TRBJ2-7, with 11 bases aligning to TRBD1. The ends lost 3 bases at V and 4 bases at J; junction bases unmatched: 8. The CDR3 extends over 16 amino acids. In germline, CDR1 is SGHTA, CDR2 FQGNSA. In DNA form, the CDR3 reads TGTGCCAGCAGCTTGTACCGGGACAGGGGGACGTACGAGCAGTACTTC. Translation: CASSLYRDRGTYEQYF.

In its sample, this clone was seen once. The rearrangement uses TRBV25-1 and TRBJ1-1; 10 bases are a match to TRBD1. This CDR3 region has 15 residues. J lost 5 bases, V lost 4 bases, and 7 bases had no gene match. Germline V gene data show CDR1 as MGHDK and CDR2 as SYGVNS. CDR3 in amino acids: CASSGGTGAITEAFF. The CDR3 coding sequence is TGTGCCAGCAGTGGAGGGACAGGGGCTATTACTGAAGCTTTCTTT.

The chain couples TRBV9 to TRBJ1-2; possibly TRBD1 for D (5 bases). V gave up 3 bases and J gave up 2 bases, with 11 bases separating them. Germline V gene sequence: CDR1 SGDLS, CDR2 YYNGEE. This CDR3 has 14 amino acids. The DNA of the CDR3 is TGTGCCAGCAGCGCTGGGGGAGGGAACTATGGCTACACCTTC. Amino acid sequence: CASSAGGGNYGYTF.

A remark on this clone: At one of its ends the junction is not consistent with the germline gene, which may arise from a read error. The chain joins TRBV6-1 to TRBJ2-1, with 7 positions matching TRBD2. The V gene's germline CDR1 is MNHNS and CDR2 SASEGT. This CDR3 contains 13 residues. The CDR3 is CASSAGVGGVRLF. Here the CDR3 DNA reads TGTGCCAGCAGTGCTGGGGTGGGAGGGGTCAGACTCTTC.

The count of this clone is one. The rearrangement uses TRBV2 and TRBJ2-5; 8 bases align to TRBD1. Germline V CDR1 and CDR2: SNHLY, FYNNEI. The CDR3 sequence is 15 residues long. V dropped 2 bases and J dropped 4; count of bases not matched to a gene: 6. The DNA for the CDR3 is TGTGCCAGCAGTGAAAGGACAGGGTGGACAGAGACCCAGTACTTC. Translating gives CASSERTGWTETQYF.